These 29 T cell receptor beta chains share one sample of origin, sequenced in a study of CD8 T cells in Susac syndrome. An amount of RNA that ranged from roughly 0.5 to 1 ug was reverse transcribed with random hexamers. MiXCR was run by TCRdb on the immunoSEQ multiplex PCR reads, yielding one entry per CDR3 protein. The sample comprises 150,000 to 200,000 distinct CDR3 sequences, around nine tenths of which are singletons, and around 0.079% rests with the top ten. The sequencing input was CD4+ T cells from PBMCs. The receptors were gathered from a human donor with Susac syndrome.

The V gene is TRBV12-3 or TRBV12-4, the J gene TRBJ2-3; possible D gene TRBD1, 5 bases. V lost 3 bases and J lost 1, with 20 bases in between. The CDR3 is 18 amino acids. The CDR3 nucleotides read TGTGCCAGCAGTTTTCTAACGGGTAGGGGCTTTGGCACAGATACGCAGTATTTT. Residues: CASSFLTGRGFGTDTQYF.

This clonotype has more than one count but fewer than ten. The chain carries TRBV12-3 or TRBV12-4 and TRBJ2-7, with 8 bases matching TRBD2. V lost 3 bases, J lost 5 bases, and 6 bases stayed unmatched. The CDR3 runs to 14 residues. CDR3 amino acids: CASSFGYGGDEQYF. CDR3 DNA: TGTGCCAGCAGTTTCGGTTACGGGGGGGACGAGCAGTACTTC.

This sequence joins TRBV3-1 and TRBJ2-1; 10 bases fit TRBD2. This CDR3 has 14 amino acids. V shed 7 bases, J shed 7 bases, and the junction held 7 bases outside the gene matches. Germline CDR1 reads LGHDT; CDR2 reads YNNKEL (reference sequence). CDR3 residues: CASTLSGGANEQFF. The CDR3 DNA follows: TGTGCCAGCACCTTAAGCGGGGGGGCAAATGAGCAGTTCTTC.

The chain combines TRBV3-1 with TRBJ2-1; 7 bases are a match to TRBD1. Looked up from germline, CDR1 is LGHDT and CDR2 is YNNKEL (reference sequence). This CDR3 has 16 residues. The trim removed 0 bases at V and 7 bases at J, leaving 9 bases unmatched. DNA for the CDR3: TGTGCCAGCAGCCAAGATCAGAGGGGGCTTAGGAATGAGCAGTTCTTC. The encoded protein is CASSQDQRGLRNEQFF.

This chain links TRBV20-1 with TRBJ1-5; D remains ambiguous. Germline CDR1 and CDR2: DFQATT and SNEGSKA (reference sequence). CDR3 length: 15 residues. The V end lost 3 bases, the J end lost 0 bases, and 12 bases lay between the germline ends. The DNA of the CDR3 is TGCAGTGCTAGTGGAGGATTTCATAGCAATCAGCCCCAGCATTTT. It is translated as CSASGGFHSNQPQHF.

The chain combines TRBV12-3 or TRBV12-4 with TRBJ2-1, with 9 bases matching TRBD1. V was pared by 6 bases and J by 7 bases, with 10 bases of the junction left unmatched. This CDR3 has 15 amino acids. Here the CDR3 DNA reads TGTGCCAGCAGCCTCGCCGGGACAGGGCGGAATGAGCAGTTCTTC. Protein product: CASSLAGTGRNEQFF.

V usage is TRBV5-1 and J usage is TRBJ2-1, with 10 bases identical to TRBD2. The germline V gene encodes CDR1 SGHRS and CDR2 YFSETQ. The CDR3 length is 15 residues. The J segment lost 2 bases and the V segment lost 4 bases, leaving 3 bases of the junction unmatched. The CDR3 loop is CASSGTSGAYNEQFF. The CDR3 DNA reads TGCGCCAGCAGCGGAACTAGCGGGGCCTACAATGAGCAGTTCTTC.

The J gene is TRBJ2-1, the V gene TRBV29-1, with 7 nucleotides matching TRBD2. This CDR3 spans 14 amino acids. V dropped 3 bases and J dropped 2; count of bases not matched to a gene: 4. Per the germline V gene, CDR1 is SQVTM and CDR2 is ANQGSEA. The CDR3 protein is CSVDLGGAYNEQFF. CDR3 DNA sequence: TGCAGCGTTGACTTGGGGGGGGCCTACAATGAGCAGTTCTTC.

This chain links TRBV20-1 with TRBJ1-3; TRBD1 matches 9 bases. CDR3 length: 16 residues. Germline assignment: CDR1 DFQATT and CDR2 SNEGSKA (reference sequence). Losses at the gene ends were 2 bases for V and 1 base for J; bases not matched to a gene: 6. The CDR3 DNA reads as TGCAGTGCTAGATCCCCGGGACAGGGATCTGGAAACACCATATATTTT. Amino acid sequence: CSARSPGQGSGNTIYF.

V gene TRBV7-2 combines with J gene TRBJ2-3, with D perhaps TRBD1 (5 bases). The germline CDR1 and CDR2 sequences are SGHTA and FQGNSA. This CDR3 has 13 amino acids. With 11 bases removed from V and 0 bases from J, the gap between germline ends came to 12 bases. CDR3 protein: CASTRQSTDTQYF. CDR3 in DNA: TGTGCCTCGACAAGACAGAGCACAGATACGCAGTATTTT.

The chain employs TRBV10-3 and TRBJ1-1; D is undetermined. Trimming left V 4 bases short and J 2 bases short, with 5 bases between. Germline V gene data show CDR1 as ENHRY and CDR2 as SYGVKD. The CDR3 has 12 residues. CDR3 sequence: CAISVKNTEAFF. CDR3 in DNA: TGTGCCATCAGTGTAAAAAACACTGAAGCTTTCTTT.

The V call is TRBV15, the J call TRBJ1-5; 9 bases align to TRBD1. The germline V gene has CDR1 LNHNV and CDR2 YYDKDF (reference sequence). CDR3 length equals 14 residues. The V segment lost 6 bases and the J segment 2 bases; nucleotides outside the gene matches: 2. In DNA, the CDR3 is TGTGCCACCAGGTGGGACAGGGGCAATCAGCCCCAGCATTTT. This gives the protein CATRWDRGNQPQHF.

This clonotype has just one count. CDR3 region: CASSQDLGSGEGNTEAFF. The DNA for the CDR3 is TGTGCCAGCAGCCAAGATCTAGGGTCAGGGGAGGGGAACACTGAAGCTTTCTTT. The J gene is TRBJ1-1, the V gene TRBV4-2, with D maybe TRBD1 (6 bases). This CDR3 has 18 amino acids. CDR1 is LGHNA and CDR2 is YNFKEQ in the germline V gene. The ends were cut back, 0 bases at V and 1 base at J, with 18 bases in the middle.

This chain joins TRBV7-9 and TRBJ1-1, with D hard to call. The germline V and J ends were trimmed by 8 bases and 1 base, with 11 bases remaining between them. Germline V gives CDR1 SEHNR, CDR2 FQNEAQ (reference sequence). The CDR3 loop spans 13 amino acids. The CDR3 DNA sequence: TGTGCCAGCCACCCGTCAAAGAACACTGAAGCTTTCTTT. It specifies CASHPSKNTEAFF.

This sequence joins TRBV7-2 and TRBJ2-1; TRBD2 aligns across 9 bases. Germline CDR1 SGHTA, CDR2 FQGNSA. Trimming removed 1 base from V and 8 bases from J; junction bases left unmatched: 3. The CDR3 covers 14 residues. CDR3 amino acids: CASSLVAGDYEQFF. The CDR3 region has the DNA TGTGCCAGCAGCTTAGTAGCGGGAGACTATGAGCAGTTCTTC.

The chain has TRBV18 and TRBJ2-1, with 11 nucleotides matching TRBD2. This CDR3 contains 17 residues. V was clipped by 2 bases and J by 3 bases; unmatched bases: 6. Per germline, CDR1 KGHSH and CDR2 LQKENI. CDR3 nucleotide sequence: TGTGCCAGCTCACCAAATCCGACTAGCGGGGACTACAATGAGCAGTTCTTC. Its translation: CASSPNPTSGDYNEQFF.

This sequence joins TRBV5-6 and TRBJ1-2; no clear D gene. V was pared by 7 bases and J by 0 bases, with 22 bases between. The CDR3 runs 17 residues. Germline V CDR1 and CDR2: SGHDT, YYEEEE. CDR3 amino acids: CASSSPAGRLTNYGYTF. The CDR3 DNA reads TGTGCCAGCTCTTCCCCCGCGGGCAGGCTGACTAACTATGGCTACACCTTC.

The chain carries TRBV5-1 and TRBJ1-1; D uncertain. There are 17 residues in the CDR3. Germline CDR1 reads SGHRS; CDR2 reads YFSETQ. Trimming cost V 0 bases and J 1 base, with 16 bases left between them. The chain's CDR3 is CASSLVFVGPKNTEAFF. CDR3 DNA sequence: TGCGCCAGCAGCTTGGTTTTTGTCGGTCCGAAGAACACTGAAGCTTTCTTT.

The chain has TRBV6-5 and TRBJ1-4; D is uncertain. The germline CDR1 and CDR2 sequences are MNHEY and SVGAGI. Trimming stripped 5 bases from V and 11 bases from J, with 15 bases between. The CDR3 contains 13 residues. The CDR3 loop reads CASSPSAVGKLFF. As DNA, the CDR3 is TGTGCCAGCAGTCCAAGCGCGGTAGGGAAACTGTTTTTT.

The J gene is TRBJ1-1, the V gene TRBV20-1; D not certain. Trimming removed 6 bases at V and 2 bases at J, with 13 bases between. CDR1 and CDR2 from the germline V gene are DFQATT and SNEGSKA (reference sequence). The CDR3 spans 13 residues. The CDR3 bases are TGCAGTGCAATGACACAACTAAACACTGAAGCTTTCTTT. Protein: CSAMTQLNTEAFF.

The chain uses TRBV5-6 and TRBJ2-1; TRBD2 agrees at 11 bases. The CDR3 is made up of 17 amino acids. The V and J ends lost 3 bases and 3 bases, in that order; junction bases with no gene match: 8. Germline V gene lookup returns CDR1 SGHDT and CDR2 YYEEEE. As DNA, the CDR3 is TGTGCCAGCAGCTGGAGTCCGACTAGCGGGAACTACAATGAGCAGTTCTTC. Its translation is CASSWSPTSGNYNEQFF.

This sequence joins TRBV19 and TRBJ2-7, with D tentatively TRBD2 (5 bases). CDR1 is LNHDA, CDR2 SQIVND, per germline (reference sequence). Trimming shortened V by 3 bases and J by 0 bases, and 12 bases separated the two germline ends. This CDR3 comprises 15 residues. CDR3 in DNA: TGTGCCAGTAGTATTCGGACTGATAGCTCCTACGAGCAGTACTTC. As protein: CASSIRTDSSYEQYF.

This clonotype has only a few counts. The V gene is TRBV7-2, the J gene TRBJ2-7; 9 bases are a match to TRBD1. This CDR3 is built from 13 residues. Germline V gene lookup returns CDR1 SGHTA and CDR2 FQGNSA. Losses at the gene ends were 5 bases for V and 7 bases for J; bases not matched to a gene: 6. The CDR3 bases are TGTGCCAGCAGCCCCGGACAGGGGAGGGAGCAGTACTTC. It encodes CASSPGQGREQYF.

The chain carries TRBV6-1 and TRBJ2-5; D gene ambiguous. V lost 2 bases and J lost 3, with 7 bases in between. Germline CDR1 and CDR2: MNHNS and SASEGT. The CDR3 is made up of 13 amino acids. The CDR3 nucleotides are TGTGCCAGCAGTGAACCTGGGAAAGAGACCCAGTACTTC. This translates into CASSEPGKETQYF.

The genes are TRBV28 and TRBJ1-1; D might be TRBD1 (5 bases). The V gene lost 6 bases and the J gene lost 5 bases, with 13 bases spanning the gap. The germline gives CDR1 MDHEN, CDR2 SYDVKM. The length of the CDR3 is 13 residues. CDR3 in amino acids: CASSLKGATEAFF. DNA for the CDR3: TGTGCCAGCAGCTTGAAAGGGGCAACTGAAGCTTTCTTT.

The gene calls are TRBV19 and TRBJ2-6; the D is unclear. CDR3 length: 14 residues. The ends were cut back, 8 bases at V and 2 bases at J, with 10 bases in the middle. Germline V gives CDR1 LNHDA, CDR2 SQIVND (reference sequence). This CDR3 is CASGKSAGANVLTF. The CDR3 DNA reads as TGTGCCAGTGGTAAAAGTGCTGGGGCCAACGTCCTGACTTTC.

This chain connects TRBV9 to TRBJ2-2; D gene uncertain. Germline CDR1 and CDR2: SGDLS and YYNGEE. Trimming took off 6 bases at V and 1 base at J, with 19 bases between the two ends. CDR3 length: 17 residues. Here the CDR3 reads CASTSVVAVGNTGELFF. The CDR3 DNA reads as TGTGCCAGCACCAGCGTAGTGGCGGTGGGGAACACCGGGGAGCTGTTTTTT.

V is TRBV7-9 and J is TRBJ1-1, with D hard to call. V gave up 1 base and J gave up 0 bases, with 12 bases separating them. This CDR3 has 16 residues. Germline CDR1 is SEHNR and CDR2 is FQNEAQ (reference sequence). In nucleotides, the CDR3 is TGTGCCAGCAGCTTAGAACGCCGGGCCCTGAACACTGAAGCTTTCTTT. Translation gives CASSLERRALNTEAFF. Together with reference TRBV7-9 and TRBJ1-1, the CDR3 gives the full variable domain: DTGVSQNPRHKITKRGQNVTFRCDPISEHNRLYWYRQTLGQGPEFLTYFQNEAQLEKSRLLSDRFSAERPKGSFSTLEIQRTEQGDSAMYLCASSLERRALNTEAFFGQGTRLTVV.

The chain links TRBV4-1 to TRBJ2-5; no clear D. The germline V and J ends were trimmed by 1 base and 2 bases, with 11 bases remaining between them. The germline V gene encodes CDR1 MGHRA and CDR2 YSYEKL. This CDR3 has 15 residues. CDR3 residues: CASSQVGNVQETQYF. DNA for the CDR3: TGCGCCAGCAGCCAAGTGGGGAACGTGCAAGAGACCCAGTACTTC.